The clone carrying this TCR beta chain was seen once. In the original processing: Nucleated cell number was recorded as an estimate derived from reference gene primer amplification. Repertoires were generated with immunoSEQ multiplex PCR, while TCRdb's copy carries only in-frame clones and drops some. From that table come the V and J calls and clone size; the DNA was used to work out D and trimming. This sample yields roughly 99,000 clones, of which just over 90% are seen a single time; 1% to 1.5% belongs to the top ten. The CDR3 covers 15 residues. Germline-derived CDR1 and CDR2 are SGDLS and YYNGEE. The V gene end was trimmed by 4 bases and the J gene end by 5 bases; junction bases not matched to a gene: 11. This entry comes from a study of blood T cell repertoires in COVID-19. Study summary: Whether acute or convalescent, the COVID-19 samples came from the United States, Italy and Spain. Sources were T cells, B-cell-depleted T cells, or PBMCs; the material itself was cDNA or gDNA.

The sample taken for sequencing was peripheral blood. The sequence came from a woman aged 30 to 39 with acute or convalescent COVID-19. The rearrangement links TRBV9 to TRBJ2-5; 7 bases fit TRBD2. CDR3 nucleotides: TGTGCCAGCAGCTGGAGCGGGGTCCCCTCTGAGACCCAGTACTTC. It yields the protein CASSWSGVPSETQYF.